The 21 T cell receptor beta chains presented below share a single source sample, sequenced in a study of cytotoxic CD8 clonotypes in ibrutinib-treated CLL. Assay: immunoSEQ multiplex PCR; the TCRdb copy retains only in-frame clones and omits some. The data contain roughly 150,000 clones, more than 75% of them seen just once; the ten biggest clones take up 4.5% to 6.5%. The starting material was PBMCs, obtained after 24 months of ibrutinib treatment. These receptors were collected from a human donor with chronic lymphocytic leukemia.

The gene calls are TRBV28 and TRBJ2-7; 9 nucleotides align to TRBD1. Germline V gene data show CDR1 as MDHEN and CDR2 as SYDVKM. This CDR3 is 14 amino acids long. Unmatched junction bases numbered 3, after V lost 0 bases and J lost 6 bases. The CDR3 protein is CASSLWDRGGEQYF. In DNA form, the CDR3 reads TGTGCCAGCAGTTTATGGGACAGGGGTGGCGAGCAGTACTTC.

The chain employs TRBV29-1 and TRBJ1-1, with D possibly being TRBD1 (5 bases). V shed 7 bases and J shed 7 bases, with 19 bases lying between them. The length of the CDR3 is 13 residues. CDR1 and CDR2 (germline): SQVTM, ANQGSEA. CDR3 region: CSESSPGTNEAFF. The CDR3, as DNA: TGCAGCGAATCCAGCCCGGGGACCAATGAAGCTTTCTTT.

The chain employs TRBV18 and TRBJ2-7; 11 nucleotides match TRBD1. Germline CDR1 is KGHSH and CDR2 is LQKENI. The CDR3 totals 17 residues. Unmatched junction bases numbered 9, after V lost 1 base and J lost 4 bases. The CDR3 loop reads CASSPLPRDRGDYEQYF. The CDR3 nucleotides are TGTGCCAGCTCACCACTGCCCCGGGACAGGGGGGATTACGAGCAGTACTTC.

As regards this clone: A read error is possible here, since a much larger clone lies one base away. This sequence joins TRBV11-1 and TRBJ2-1; 9 bases map to TRBD2. Germline V CDR1 and CDR2: SGHAT, FQDESV (reference sequence). The CDR3 spans 15 residues. The CDR3 DNA reads as TGTGCCAGCAACTTAGGGGGGCTAGCGGGACTGGAGCAGTTCTTC. Protein product: CASNLGGLAGLEQFF.

This chain connects TRBV19 to TRBJ2-7; TRBD1 is a possible D gene (6 bases). This CDR3 has 13 residues. The ends were cut back, 5 bases at V and 3 bases at J, with 11 bases in the middle. Germline values: CDR1 LNHDA, CDR2 SQIVND (reference sequence). CDR3 DNA sequence: TGTGCCAGTAGTGCGCCCAGGGGCTACGAGCAGTACTTC. Translation gives CASSAPRGYEQYF.

The V and J genes are TRBV5-1 and TRBJ1-3; possible D gene TRBD1, 6 bases. The CDR3 totals 15 residues. Germline assignment: CDR1 SGHRS and CDR2 YFSETQ. Trimming took 4 bases from V and 3 from J, leaving 14 bases between them. CDR3 sequence reads: CASSGSGTNGNTIYF. The CDR3 DNA reads as TGCGCCAGCAGCGGGTCCGGGACAAATGGAAACACCATATATTTT.

The gene calls are TRBV15 and TRBJ2-5; D remains ambiguous. Germline CDR1 reads LNHNV; CDR2 reads YYDKDF (reference sequence). The CDR3 loop spans 12 amino acids. V lost 0 bases and J 5 bases, leaving 4 bases between the germline ends. The DNA of the CDR3 is TGTGCCACCAGCAGAGATTTTGAGACCCAGTACTTC. This sequence encodes CATSRDFETQYF.

The chain combines TRBV28 with TRBJ1-2; a weak D match, TRBD1 (6 bases). Between the trimmed V and J ends, which lost 10 bases and 4 bases, there was a span of 13 bases. Germline V gene sequence: CDR1 MDHEN, CDR2 SYDVKM. The CDR3 sequence is 12 residues long. In DNA, the CDR3 is TGTGCCACCAAGGGGGGGACCTATGGCTACACCTTC. Amino acid sequence: CATKGGTYGYTF.

This clone turned up a few times. The rearrangement links TRBV10-3 to TRBJ2-7; TRBD2 matches at 10 bases. From germline, CDR1 is ENHRY and CDR2 SYGVKD. Germline trimming cut 4 bases from V and 6 bases from J; bases unmatched to any gene: 6. This CDR3 is built from 14 residues. Here the CDR3 reads CAISALAGVGEQYF. The CDR3 region has the DNA TGTGCCATCAGTGCCCTAGCGGGAGTAGGCGAGCAGTACTTC.

V usage is TRBV5-1 and J usage is TRBJ1-1; D is ambiguous. Germline CDR1 is SGHRS and CDR2 is YFSETQ. The CDR3 covers 14 residues. Trimming stripped 0 bases from V and 11 bases from J, with 17 bases between. CDR3 DNA: TGCGCCAGCAGCTTGGCCGTGGGGTCGGCGGAGGCTTTCTTT. Its translation is CASSLAVGSAEAFF.

This clone came up once. The gene calls are TRBV4-3 and TRBJ2-3, with 9 nucleotides matching TRBD1. With 4 bases clipped from V and 4 bases from J, the junction kept 6 bases outside the gene matches. Germline loops: CDR1 LGHNA, CDR2 YSLEER. This CDR3 comprises 15 residues. The CDR3: CASSRGQGYSDTQYF. CDR3 nucleotide sequence: TGCGCCAGCAGCCGAGGACAGGGGTATTCAGATACGCAGTATTTT.

The gene calls are TRBV4-2 and TRBJ2-1; TRBD2 agrees at 10 bases. Germline V gene data show CDR1 as LGHNA and CDR2 as YNFKEQ. This CDR3 is built from 16 residues. The junction had 5 bases not matched to a gene; V was cut back by 1 base and J by 5 bases. Here the CDR3 DNA reads TGTGCCAGCAGCCAAGGTTTCGGACTAGCGGACAATGAGCAGTTCTTC. Residues: CASSQGFGLADNEQFF.

There are a few counts of this clone. This rearrangement joins TRBV7-3 to TRBJ2-1, with 14 bases that match TRBD2. CDR1 SGHTA and CDR2 FQGTGA come from the germline V gene. V shed 5 bases and J 9 bases; nucleotides not matched to a gene: 6. This CDR3 has 15 residues. CDR3 amino acids: CASSQRLAGGGEQFF. For the CDR3, the DNA is TGTGCCAGCAGCCAACGACTAGCGGGAGGGGGTGAGCAGTTCTTC.

V is TRBV28 and J is TRBJ1-3, with D possibly being TRBD1 (6 bases). Per the germline V gene, CDR1 is MDHEN and CDR2 is SYDVKM. Trimming stripped 7 bases from V and 10 bases from J, with 17 bases between. This CDR3 spans 13 amino acids. The CDR3 here is CASKAGGPGTIYF. CDR3 DNA: TGTGCCAGCAAGGCCGGGGGCCCGGGGACCATATATTTT.

The J gene is TRBJ2-3, the V gene TRBV28; the match to TRBD2 covers 9 bases. Losses at the gene ends were 7 bases for V and 2 bases for J; bases not matched to a gene: 4. CDR1 and CDR2 (germline): MDHEN, SYDVKM. This CDR3 has 14 residues. As DNA, the CDR3 is TGTGCCAGCAAGGTAGCGGGGGCCACAGATACGCAGTATTTT. It translates to CASKVAGATDTQYF. Together with reference TRBV28 and TRBJ2-3, the CDR3 gives the full variable domain: DVKVTQSSRYLVKRTGEKVFLECVQDMDHENMFWYRQDPGLGLRLIYFSYDVKMKEKGDIPEGYSVSREKKERFSLILESASTNQTSMYLCASKVAGATDTQYFGPGTRLTVL.

The chain links TRBV11-2 to TRBJ2-5; D possibly corresponds to TRBD1 (6 bases). Germline V gene sequence: CDR1 SGHAT, CDR2 FQNNGV. The CDR3 spans 14 residues. The germline V and J ends were trimmed by 5 bases and 4 bases, with 14 bases remaining between them. The CDR3, as DNA: TGTGCCAGCAGCCCGCGGACAGATGGAGAGACCCAGTACTTC. Translated: CASSPRTDGETQYF.

The genes are TRBV5-4 and TRBJ2-3; D might be TRBD1 (6 bases). This CDR3 has 14 amino acids. Germline V gene data show CDR1 as SGHNT and CDR2 as YYREEE (reference sequence). Trimming shortened V by 3 bases and J by 6 bases, and 14 bases separated the two germline ends. The DNA for the CDR3 is TGTGCCAGCAGCTGGGACAATTCCCGGGATACGCAGTATTTT. Its protein product is CASSWDNSRDTQYF.

Comments on this clone: This same CDR3 is encoded by further DNA sequences in the sample. The genes are TRBV18 and TRBJ1-1, with D perhaps matching TRBD1 (6 bases). The V end was cut by 0 bases, the J end by 10 bases, with 9 bases between. Germline-derived CDR1 and CDR2 are KGHSH and LQKENI. The CDR3 totals 12 residues. CDR3 sequence reads: CASSPPEGGAFF. CDR3 DNA: TGTGCCAGCTCACCACCGGAGGGGGGAGCTTTCTTT.

This clone has only one observation. This sequence joins TRBV4-3 and TRBJ2-2; no definite D call. The V gene lost 4 bases and the J gene lost 4 bases, with 13 bases spanning the gap. Germline loops: CDR1 LGHNA, CDR2 YSLEER. The CDR3 contains 15 residues. Here the CDR3 DNA reads TGCGCCAGCAGCCGTGGGGTCGCCCGCACCGGGGAGCTGTTTTTT. This sequence encodes CASSRGVARTGELFF.

This clone was recorded once. V and J are TRBV6-4 and TRBJ1-2; 8 positions agree with TRBD1. After removal of 4 bases from V and 10 bases from J, the junction contained 8 bases not matched to a gene. CDR3 length: 13 amino acids. From germline, CDR1 is MRHNA and CDR2 SNTAGT. The CDR3 sequence: CASSARTGLDYTF. CDR3 DNA: TGTGCCAGCAGTGCCCGGACAGGGTTGGACTACACCTTC.

This rearrangement joins TRBV27 to TRBJ1-2; D perhaps matches TRBD1 (6 bases). CDR1 and CDR2 from the germline V gene are MNHEY and SMNVEV (reference sequence). The CDR3 spans 14 residues. The V end was cut by 6 bases, the J end by 7 bases, with 18 bases between. The CDR3 loop reads CASSSTYRESGYTF. The CDR3 bases are TGTGCCAGCAGCTCCACTTACAGGGAGTCTGGCTACACCTTC.